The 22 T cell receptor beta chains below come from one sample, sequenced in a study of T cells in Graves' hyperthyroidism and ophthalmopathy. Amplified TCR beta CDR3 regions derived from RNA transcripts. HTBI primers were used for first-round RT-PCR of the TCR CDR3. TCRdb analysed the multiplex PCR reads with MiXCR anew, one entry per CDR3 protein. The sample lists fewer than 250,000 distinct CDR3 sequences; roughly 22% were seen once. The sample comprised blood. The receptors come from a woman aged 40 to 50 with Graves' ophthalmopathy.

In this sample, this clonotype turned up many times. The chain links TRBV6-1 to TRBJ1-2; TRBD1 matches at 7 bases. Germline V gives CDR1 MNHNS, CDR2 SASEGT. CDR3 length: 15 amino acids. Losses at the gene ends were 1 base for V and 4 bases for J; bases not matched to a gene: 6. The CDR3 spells CASSEGWTGVYGYTF. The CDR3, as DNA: TGTGCCAGCAGTGAAGGGTGGACAGGAGTCTATGGCTACACCTTC.

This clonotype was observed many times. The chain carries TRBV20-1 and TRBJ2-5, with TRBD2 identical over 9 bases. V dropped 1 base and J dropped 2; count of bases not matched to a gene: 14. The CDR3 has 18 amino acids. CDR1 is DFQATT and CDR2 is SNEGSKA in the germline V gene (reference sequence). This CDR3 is CSARVGGTSIKGQETQYF. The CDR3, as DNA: TGCAGTGCTAGAGTCGGGGGGACTAGCATAAAGGGTCAAGAGACCCAGTACTTC.

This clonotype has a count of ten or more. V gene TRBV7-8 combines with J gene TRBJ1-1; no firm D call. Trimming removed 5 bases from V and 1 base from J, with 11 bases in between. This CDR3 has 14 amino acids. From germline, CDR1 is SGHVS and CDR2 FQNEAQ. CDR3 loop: CASSPGLPNTEAFF. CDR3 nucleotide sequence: TGTGCCAGCAGCCCTGGACTACCGAACACTGAAGCTTTCTTT.

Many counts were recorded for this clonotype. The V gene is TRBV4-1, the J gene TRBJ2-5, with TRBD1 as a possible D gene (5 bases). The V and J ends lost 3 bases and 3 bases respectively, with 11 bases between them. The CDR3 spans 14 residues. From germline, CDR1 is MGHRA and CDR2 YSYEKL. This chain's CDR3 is CASSQQGVEETQYF. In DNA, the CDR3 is TGCGCCAGCAGCCAGCAGGGTGTCGAAGAGACCCAGTACTTC.

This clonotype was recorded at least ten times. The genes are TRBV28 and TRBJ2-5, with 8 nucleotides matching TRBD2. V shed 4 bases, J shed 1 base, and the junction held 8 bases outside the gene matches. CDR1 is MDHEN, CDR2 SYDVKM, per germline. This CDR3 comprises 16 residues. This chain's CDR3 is CASSSPAGVFQETQYF. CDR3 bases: TGTGCCAGCAGTTCCCCAGCGGGAGTCTTCCAAGAGACCCAGTACTTC.

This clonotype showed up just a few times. The DNA of the CDR3 is TGCGCCAGCAGCTCCGGGACAGGGGTCCCCTACGAGCAGTACTTC. This encodes CASSSGTGVPYEQYF. The V and J genes are TRBV5-1 and TRBJ2-7, with 10 bases matching TRBD1. Germline V gives CDR1 SGHRS, CDR2 YFSETQ. V gave up 3 bases and J gave up 2 bases; unmatched junction bases: 5. The CDR3 covers 15 residues.

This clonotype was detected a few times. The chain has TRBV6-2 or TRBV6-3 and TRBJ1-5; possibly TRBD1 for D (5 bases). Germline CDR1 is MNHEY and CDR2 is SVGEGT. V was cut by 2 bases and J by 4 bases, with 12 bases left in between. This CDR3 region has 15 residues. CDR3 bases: TGTGCCAGCAGTTACGGGCAGGGAGGAAATCAGCCCCAGCATTTT. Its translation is CASSYGQGGNQPQHF.

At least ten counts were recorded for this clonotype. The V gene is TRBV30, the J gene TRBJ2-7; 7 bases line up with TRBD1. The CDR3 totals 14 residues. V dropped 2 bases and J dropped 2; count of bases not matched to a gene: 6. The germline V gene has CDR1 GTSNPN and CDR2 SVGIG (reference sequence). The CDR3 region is CAWSTPGQTYEQYF. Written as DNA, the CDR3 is TGTGCCTGGAGTACCCCGGGACAGACCTACGAGCAGTACTTC.

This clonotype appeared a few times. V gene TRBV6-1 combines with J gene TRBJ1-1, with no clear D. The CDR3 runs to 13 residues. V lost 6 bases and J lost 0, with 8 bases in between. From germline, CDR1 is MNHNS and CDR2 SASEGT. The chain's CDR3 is CASSPGMNTEAFF. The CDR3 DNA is TGTGCCAGCAGCCCCGGCATGAACACTGAAGCTTTCTTT.

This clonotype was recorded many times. CDR3 protein: CASSPREGYGYTF. The CDR3 DNA sequence: TGTGCCAGCAGCCCGAGAGAGGGTTATGGCTACACCTTC. The J gene is TRBJ1-2, the V gene TRBV9; no reliable D call. Deletions cut 4 bases from V and 5 bases from J, with 12 bases between. CDR3 length equals 13 residues. The germline V gene has CDR1 SGDLS and CDR2 YYNGEE.

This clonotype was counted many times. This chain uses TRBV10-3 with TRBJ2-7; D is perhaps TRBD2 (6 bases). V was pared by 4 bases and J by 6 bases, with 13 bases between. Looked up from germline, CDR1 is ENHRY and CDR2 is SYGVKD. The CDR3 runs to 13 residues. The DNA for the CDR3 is TGTGCCATCAGTGGGAGAACGGGGGTCGAGCAGTACTTC. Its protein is CAISGRTGVEQYF.

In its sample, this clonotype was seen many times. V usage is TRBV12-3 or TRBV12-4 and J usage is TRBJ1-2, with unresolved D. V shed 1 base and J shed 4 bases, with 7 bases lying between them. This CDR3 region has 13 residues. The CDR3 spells CASSLDRVYGYTF. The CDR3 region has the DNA TGTGCCAGCAGTTTAGACCGCGTCTATGGCTACACCTTC.

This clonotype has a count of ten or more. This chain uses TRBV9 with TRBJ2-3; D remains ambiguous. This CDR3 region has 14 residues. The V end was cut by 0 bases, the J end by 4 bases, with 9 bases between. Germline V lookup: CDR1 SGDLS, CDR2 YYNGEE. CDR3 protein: CASSVEGIADTQYF. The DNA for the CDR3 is TGTGCCAGCAGCGTAGAGGGAATCGCAGATACGCAGTATTTT.

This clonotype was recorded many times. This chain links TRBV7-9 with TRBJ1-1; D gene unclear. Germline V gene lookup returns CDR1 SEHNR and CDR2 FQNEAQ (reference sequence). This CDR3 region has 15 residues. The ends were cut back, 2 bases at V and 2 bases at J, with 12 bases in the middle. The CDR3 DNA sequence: TGTGCCAGCAGCTTATGGTCGGGAATTAACACTGAAGCTTTCTTT. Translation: CASSLWSGINTEAFF. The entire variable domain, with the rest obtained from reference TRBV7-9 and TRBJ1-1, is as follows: DTGVSQNPRHKITKRGQNVTFRCDPISEHNRLYWYRQTLGQGPEFLTYFQNEAQLEKSRLLSDRFSAERPKGSFSTLEIQRTEQGDSAMYLCASSLWSGINTEAFFGQGTRLTVV.

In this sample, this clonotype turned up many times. CDR3 in amino acids: CASRTGTASNTGELFF. The CDR3 DNA reads TGTGCCAGCAGAACCGGGACAGCCTCGAACACCGGGGAGCTGTTTTTT. V and J are TRBV2 and TRBJ2-2; 7 bases agree with TRBD1. The CDR3 length is 16 residues. Trimming took 6 bases from V and 0 from J; bases not matched to a gene: 7. CDR1 and CDR2 (germline): SNHLY, FYNNEI.

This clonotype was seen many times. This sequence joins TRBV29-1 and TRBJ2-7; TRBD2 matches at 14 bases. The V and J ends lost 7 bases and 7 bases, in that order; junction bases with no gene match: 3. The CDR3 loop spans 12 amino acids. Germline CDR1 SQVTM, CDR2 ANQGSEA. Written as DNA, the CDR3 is TGCAGCGCCTGGACTAGCGGGAGGGAGCAGTACTTC. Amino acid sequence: CSAWTSGREQYF.

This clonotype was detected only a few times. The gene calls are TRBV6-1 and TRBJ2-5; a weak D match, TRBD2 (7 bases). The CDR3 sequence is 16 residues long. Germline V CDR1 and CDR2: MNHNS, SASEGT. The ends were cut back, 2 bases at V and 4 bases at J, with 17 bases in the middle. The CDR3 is CASSEFGGGWGETQYF. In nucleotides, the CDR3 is TGTGCCAGCAGTGAATTTGGCGGGGGCTGGGGAGAGACCCAGTACTTC.

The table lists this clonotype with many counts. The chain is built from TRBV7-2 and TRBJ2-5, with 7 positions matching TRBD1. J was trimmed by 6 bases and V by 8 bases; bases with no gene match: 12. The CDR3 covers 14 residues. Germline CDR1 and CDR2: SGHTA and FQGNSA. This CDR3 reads CASGQGGGGQTQYF. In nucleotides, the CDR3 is TGTGCCAGCGGTCAAGGGGGCGGTGGGCAGACCCAGTACTTC.

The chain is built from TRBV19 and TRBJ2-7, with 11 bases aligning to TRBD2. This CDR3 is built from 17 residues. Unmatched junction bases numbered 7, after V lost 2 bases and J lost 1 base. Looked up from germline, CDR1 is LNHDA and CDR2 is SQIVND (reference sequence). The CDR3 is CASSIRLGTSGSYEQYF. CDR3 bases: TGTGCCAGTAGTATACGACTGGGGACTAGCGGATCCTACGAGCAGTACTTC.

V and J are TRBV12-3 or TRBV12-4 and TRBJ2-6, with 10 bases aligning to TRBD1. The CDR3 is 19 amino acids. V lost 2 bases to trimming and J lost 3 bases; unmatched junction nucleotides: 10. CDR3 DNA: TGTGCCAGCAGTTTAAAGACCGGGACAGGGGTTAGTGGGGCCAACGTCCTGACTTTC. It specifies CASSLKTGTGVSGANVLTF.

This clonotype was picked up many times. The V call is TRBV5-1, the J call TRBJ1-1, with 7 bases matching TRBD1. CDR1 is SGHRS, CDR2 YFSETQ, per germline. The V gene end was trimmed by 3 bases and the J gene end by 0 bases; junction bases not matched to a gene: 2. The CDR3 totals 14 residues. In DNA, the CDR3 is TGCGCCAGCAGCTGGACAGGCATGAACACTGAAGCTTTCTTT. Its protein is CASSWTGMNTEAFF.

CDR3 region: CASSRAAGELFF. CDR3 coding DNA: TGTGCCAGCAGCCGAGCGGCCGGGGAGCTGTTTTTT. This chain joins TRBV3-1 and TRBJ2-2; tentatively, D is TRBD2 (5 bases). Trimming cost V 4 bases and J 6 bases, with 6 bases left between them. Per the germline V gene, CDR1 is LGHDT and CDR2 is YNNKEL (reference sequence). This CDR3 is 12 amino acids long.